This TCR beta chain was documented in a study of blood T cell repertoires in COVID-19. Methods used by the authors: From reference gene primer amplification, estimates of nucleated cell counts were derived. Method: immunoSEQ multiplex PCR; TCRdb's copy keeps in-frame clones and lacks some. From that table come the V and J calls and clone size; the DNA was used to work out D and trimming. The sample consists of some 120,000 clones, approximately 82% of them appearing once. V lost 1 base and J lost 3, with 22 bases in between. The CDR3 runs to 18 residues. Per germline, CDR1 SGHRS and CDR2 YFSETQ. The sequence came from a man younger than 40 with acute or convalescent COVID-19. The chain combines TRBV5-1 with TRBJ1-2, with D possibly matching TRBD1 (6 bases). The sequencing sample was made of peripheral blood. The CDR3 region is CASSLMNRVDQVHYGYTF. As DNA, the CDR3 is TGCGCCAGCAGCTTGATGAACAGGGTAGATCAAGTGCACTATGGCTACACCTTC.